The 10 T cell receptor beta chains below come from one sample, sequenced in a study of blood T cell repertoires in COVID-19 (dated by TCRdb to about 2020). The library was prepared using the immunoSEQ multiplex PCR assay. TCRdb mirrors the immuneACCESS table, restricted to in-frame sequences. Some clones are absent from its copies; in checked studies, under half trace to an unresolved V gene, and the reason for the others is unknown. The sample table contains tens of thousands of clones; only one count was recorded for roughly 70% of them. Around 60% of the sample lies in the top ten. The sequenced sample was peripheral blood. Receptors were obtained from an elderly man with acute or convalescent COVID-19.

The rearrangement joins TRBV19 to TRBJ2-1; 9 bases map to TRBD2. The V and J ends lost 4 bases and 0 bases, in that order; junction bases with no gene match: 4. The CDR3 is 16 residues long. Germline loops: CDR1 LNHDA, CDR2 SQIVND (reference sequence). The CDR3 nucleotides read TGTGCCAGTAGTACCGGGACTAGCCTCTCCTACAATGAGCAGTTCTTC. Protein: CASSTGTSLSYNEQFF. Filled out from reference TRBV19 and TRBJ2-1, the complete variable domain reads DGGITQSPKYLFRKEGQNVTLSCEQNLNHDAMYWYRQDPGQGLRLIYYSQIVNDFQKGDIAEGYSVSREKKESFPLTVTSAQKNPTAFYLCASSTGTSLSYNEQFFGPGTRLTVL.

This sequence joins TRBV15 and TRBJ2-3; TRBD2 aligns across 12 bases. Germline CDR1 LNHNV, CDR2 YYDKDF (reference sequence). The CDR3 has 15 residues. The ends lost 5 bases at V and 3 bases at J; junction bases unmatched: 3. The CDR3 DNA sequence: TGTGCCACCAGCCCGACTAGCGGGAGAACAGATACGCAGTATTTT. Residues: CATSPTSGRTDTQYF. The full variable domain, its missing parts supplied by reference TRBV15 and TRBJ2-3, is DAMVIQNPRYQVTQFGKPVTLSCSQTLNHNVMYWYQQKSSQAPKLLFHYYDKDFNNEADTPDNFQSRRPNTSFCFLDIRSPGLGDTAMYLCATSPTSGRTDTQYFGPGTRLTVL.

This chain connects TRBV28 to TRBJ1-3; a weak D match, TRBD1 (5 bases). CDR3 length: 15 residues. CDR1 and CDR2 from the germline V gene are MDHEN and SYDVKM. Trimming took off 2 bases at V and 3 bases at J, with 11 bases between the two ends. The CDR3 region is CASSLGVGVGNTIYF. CDR3 bases: TGTGCCAGCAGTTTAGGAGTAGGGGTTGGAAACACCATATATTTT.

This chain joins TRBV5-5 and TRBJ2-1, with D perhaps matching TRBD2 (6 bases). V was clipped by 2 bases and J by 6 bases, with 9 bases between them. Germline CDR1 is SGHKS and CDR2 is YYEKEE (reference sequence). The CDR3 consists of 13 residues. In nucleotides, the CDR3 is TGTGCCAGCAGCTTTGGACTAATCAATGAGCAGTTCTTC. It translates to CASSFGLINEQFF.

The V call is TRBV27, the J call TRBJ1-4; 9 bases map to TRBD1. The V gene's germline CDR1 is MNHEY and CDR2 SMNVEV (reference sequence). This CDR3 is 14 amino acids long. V dropped 7 bases and J dropped 7; count of bases not matched to a gene: 7. CDR3 nucleotides: TGTGCCAGCAAAAAGGACAGGGGTGGTGAAAAACTGTTTTTT. Protein product: CASKKDRGGEKLFF.

The chain combines TRBV7-2 with TRBJ2-3; 10 bases map to TRBD1. The CDR3 covers 16 residues. Germline assignment: CDR1 SGHTA and CDR2 FQGNSA. The J segment lost 6 bases and the V segment lost 6 bases, leaving 12 bases of the junction unmatched. The CDR3 bases are TGTGCCAGCAGATTTCCGGGACAGGGGCTGGTGGATACGCAGTATTTT. Translating it yields CASRFPGQGLVDTQYF.

The V call is TRBV11-2, the J call TRBJ2-5, with D perhaps TRBD1 (5 bases). The CDR3 is 14 amino acids. Germline V gives CDR1 SGHAT, CDR2 FQNNGV. Trimming removed 7 bases at V and 0 bases at J, with 12 bases between. The CDR3 DNA reads TGTGCCAGCACCCTGGGGCAGAACCAAGAGACCCAGTACTTC. Amino acids: CASTLGQNQETQYF. Full variable domain (rest looked up from reference TRBV11-2 and TRBJ2-5): EAGVAQSPRYKIIEKRQSVAFWCNPISGHATLYWYQQILGQGPKLLIQFQNNGVVDDSQLPKDRFSAERLKGVDSTLKIQPAKLEDSAVYLCASTLGQNQETQYFGPGTRLLVL.

This clone is a singleton in its sample. This chain uses TRBV6-2 or TRBV6-3 with TRBJ2-1; 8 bases fit TRBD2. V lost 6 bases and J lost 2; bases outside the gene matches: 6. Germline V gene data show CDR1 as MNHEY and CDR2 as SVGEGT. The CDR3 is 15 amino acids. Written as DNA, the CDR3 is TGTGCCAGCAGCCGAGCGGGAGCGGCCTACAATGAGCAGTTCTTC. As protein: CASSRAGAAYNEQFF.

The chain's CDR3 is CASSPGLAVPYEQYF. The CDR3 region has the DNA TGTGCCAGCTCACCAGGGCTAGCGGTTCCCTACGAGCAGTACTTC. The rearrangement joins TRBV18 to TRBJ2-7; 7 bases fit TRBD2. The CDR3 loop spans 15 amino acids. CDR1 and CDR2 from the germline V gene are KGHSH and LQKENI. With V trimmed by 2 bases and J by 2 bases, 6 bases remained unmatched.

The chain employs TRBV19 and TRBJ1-1, with no clear D. Germline CDR1 LNHDA, CDR2 SQIVND (reference sequence). Trimming cost V 2 bases and J 8 bases, with 9 bases left between them. This CDR3 is 12 amino acids long. In DNA form, the CDR3 reads TGTGCCAGTAGTATAAGGAGTACGGAAGCTTTCTTT. Protein product: CASSIRSTEAFF.